This TCR beta chain was observed in a study of shared clonotypes between healthy human individuals. General study findings and limits: Against clonotypes common to all four donors, non-shared ones had lower generation probabilities.

Donors, healthy HIV-negative adults, lacked recent acute infections or vaccinations. V was trimmed by 5 bases and J by 4 bases, leaving 17 bases between them. The CDR3 has 15 amino acids. From germline, CDR1 is LNHDA and CDR2 SQIVND (reference sequence). About this clone itself: The antigen is not known.

Using immunoSEQ multiplex PCR, the repertoire was profiled, and TCRdb retains in-frame clones only, with some absent. The sample has some 500,000 clones, 90% to 97% seen once. The TCR sequence derives from a woman in her 30s in good health. The sample was naive CD4+ T cells sorted from blood. Subset indicated: CD45RA+ positively selected. The chain joins TRBV19 to TRBJ1-2, with D perhaps TRBD1 (5 bases). The CDR3 nucleotides read TGTGCCAGTAGTCCGCCGCTTTGGGACGGCTATGGCTACACCTTC. This codes for CASSPPLWDGYGYTF.